Below are 16 T cell receptor beta chains sequenced from a single sample in a study of blood T cells in healthy people across ages. Using a J-beta primer mix together with a sample-barcoded 5' primer, a second PCR was run for roughly 6 to 11 cycles. One entry per CDR3 protein, called by TCRdb with MiXCR from the 5' RACE reads. The sample holds 1.6 million or so distinct CDR3 sequences, around 35% seen once. Sequencing was done on a sample of blood. These receptors were obtained from a woman aged 25 to 39 in good health.

The V call is TRBV12-3 or TRBV12-4, the J call TRBJ1-4; D not certain. Trimming pared 2 bases from V and 4 bases from J, leaving 11 bases between. CDR3 length: 15 amino acids. The CDR3 protein is CASSLMANYNEKLFF. CDR3 sequence (DNA): TGTGCCAGCAGTTTAATGGCAAACTATAATGAAAAACTGTTTTTT.

CDR3 region: CASSGTRTGVFGNTIYF. The CDR3 coding sequence is TGTGCCAGCAGCGGTACCCGTACAGGGGTCTTTGGAAACACCATATATTTT. The chain joins TRBV9 to TRBJ1-3; 7 positions match TRBD1. With 3 bases clipped from V and 3 bases from J, the junction kept 12 bases outside the gene matches. This CDR3 has 17 amino acids. The germline V gene encodes CDR1 SGDLS and CDR2 YYNGEE.

J is TRBJ2-1 and V is TRBV5-1; possibly TRBD2 for D (6 bases). Germline CDR1 reads SGHRS; CDR2 reads YFSETQ. The CDR3 runs 15 residues. V was cut by 0 bases and J by 3 bases, with 10 bases left in between. DNA of the CDR3: TGCGCCAGCAGCTTGGAGACGGGAGACTACAATGAGCAGTTCTTC. This encodes CASSLETGDYNEQFF.

V and J are TRBV5-1 and TRBJ2-3; 13 nucleotides align to TRBD2. In germline, CDR1 is SGHRS, CDR2 YFSETQ. V lost 0 bases, J lost 2 bases, and 9 bases stayed unmatched. The CDR3 contains 19 residues. The CDR3 sequence: CASSLAPGLAGAYTDTQYF. The CDR3 region has the DNA TGCGCCAGCAGCTTGGCCCCTGGACTAGCGGGGGCCTACACAGATACGCAGTATTTT.

This clonotype was seen more than once but under ten times. The chain is built from TRBV10-3 and TRBJ1-1, with D possibly being TRBD1 (5 bases). The germline gives CDR1 ENHRY, CDR2 SYGVKD. V lost 4 bases, J lost 4 bases, and 13 bases lay in between. The CDR3 runs to 14 residues. The CDR3 spells CAISGQSGPTEAFF. In DNA form, the CDR3 reads TGTGCCATCAGTGGACAATCAGGGCCCACTGAAGCTTTCTTT.

This clonotype occurred many times. The chain joins TRBV20-1 to TRBJ2-1, with 8 bases fitting TRBD2. This CDR3 has 17 residues. Germline assignment: CDR1 DFQATT and CDR2 SNEGSKA (reference sequence). V lost 0 bases to trimming and J lost 1 base; unmatched junction nucleotides: 8. CDR3 loop: CSARDRGGGGSYNEQFF. CDR3 nucleotides: TGCAGTGCTAGAGATCGGGGGGGAGGGGGGTCCTACAATGAGCAGTTCTTC.

The chain couples TRBV7-6 to TRBJ2-2, with D possibly TRBD2 on 6 matching bases. The CDR3 length is 16 residues. The V end was cut by 5 bases, the J end by 9 bases, with 22 bases between. Germline V gene lookup returns CDR1 SGHVS and CDR2 FNYEAQ. The chain's CDR3 is CASSPLLASEARELFF. The CDR3 DNA follows: TGTGCCAGCAGCCCCCTTCTCGCTAGCGAGGCCCGGGAGCTGTTTTTT.

This clonotype was counted once. A read error may explain this, as a much larger clone is one base away. V gene TRBV7-8 combines with J gene TRBJ2-1; D ambiguous. The CDR3 totals 13 residues. CDR1 and CDR2 from the germline V gene are SGHVS and FQNEAQ. The CDR3 nucleotides read TGTGCCAGCAGCGGCCCCCTAGTTCTTGAGCGGTTCTTC. Protein product: CASSGPLVLERFF.

The chain is built from TRBV3-1 and TRBJ2-3, with D perhaps TRBD1 (5 bases). Trimming removed 7 bases at V and 0 bases at J, with 5 bases between. Germline V gives CDR1 LGHDT, CDR2 YNNKEL (reference sequence). The CDR3 is 12 amino acids. CDR3 nucleotides: TGTGCCAGCAAGGGGAGCACAGATACGCAGTATTTT. Amino acid sequence: CASKGSTDTQYF.

The table lists this clonotype with many counts. This rearrangement joins TRBV29-1 to TRBJ2-7; 9 nucleotides align to TRBD1. The CDR3 spans 15 residues. J was trimmed by 0 bases and V by 6 bases; bases with no gene match: 9. CDR1 is SQVTM and CDR2 is ANQGSEA in the germline V gene. The CDR3, as DNA: TGCAGCGTACAAGGGACAGGGCCGAGCTCCTACGAGCAGTACTTC. Its translation is CSVQGTGPSSYEQYF.

This chain links TRBV7-9 with TRBJ2-3, with a tentative D call TRBD2 (6 bases). Germline-derived CDR1 and CDR2 are SEHNR and FQNEAQ (reference sequence). Between the trimmed V and J ends, which lost 1 base and 6 bases, there was a span of 17 bases. The CDR3 is 16 residues long. CDR3 sequence (DNA): TGTGCCAGCAGCTTAGGTGGGGGGAGAAATTCCGATACGCAGTATTTT. Translation: CASSLGGGRNSDTQYF.

This clonotype was seen a few times. The junction differs from germline at one of its ends, possibly a read error. This sequence joins TRBV27 and TRBJ2-6; D is unclear. The CDR3 runs 15 residues. Germline V gene data show CDR1 as MNHEY and CDR2 as SMNVEV (reference sequence). The DNA of the CDR3 is TGTGCCGGCAGTTTGGTGAGCTCTGGGGCCAACGTCCTGACTTTC. Protein sequence: CAGSLVSSGANVLTF.

This chain links TRBV4-2 with TRBJ2-4; D unresolved. The CDR3 is 16 residues long. Germline CDR1 LGHNA, CDR2 YNFKEQ. V lost 2 bases and J 13 bases, leaving 24 bases between the germline ends. CDR3 nucleotide sequence: TGTGCCAGCAGCCAACCTTATTCCCAGAGGCCCCACGGGCAGTACTTC. It translates to CASSQPYSQRPHGQYF.

The sample holds a few counts of this clonotype. The CDR3 DNA is TGTGCCATCCAAGCAGGAGGGGGCTCCTACGAGCAGTACTTC. The encoded protein is CAIQAGGGSYEQYF. J is TRBJ2-7 and V is TRBV6-6; D possibly uses TRBD1 or TRBD2 (6 bases each). The CDR3 runs to 14 residues. Germline V gene sequence: CDR1 MNHNY, CDR2 SVGAGI (reference sequence). Trimming shortened V by 10 bases and J by 0 bases, and 16 bases separated the two germline ends.

About this clonotype: One junction end disagrees with the germline gene, perhaps due to a read error. The chain is built from TRBV28 and TRBJ1-1; 7 positions match TRBD1. The CDR3 covers 14 residues. Germline CDR1 and CDR2: MDHEN and SYDVKM. CDR3 nucleotides: TGTGCCAGCAGTTGGACGACAGGGTTTACTGGAGCTTTCTTT. Its translation: CASSWTTGFTGAFF.

This clonotype was detected only a few times. The CDR3 nucleotides are TGTGCCAGCAGTTTTGCTCCCTTCTACGAGCAGTACTTC. It specifies CASSFAPFYEQYF. The rearrangement uses TRBV27 and TRBJ2-7; D is undetermined. Germline V lookup: CDR1 MNHEY, CDR2 SMNVEV (reference sequence). V was shortened by 3 bases and J by 3 bases, with 9 bases between the two germline ends. This CDR3 region has 13 residues.